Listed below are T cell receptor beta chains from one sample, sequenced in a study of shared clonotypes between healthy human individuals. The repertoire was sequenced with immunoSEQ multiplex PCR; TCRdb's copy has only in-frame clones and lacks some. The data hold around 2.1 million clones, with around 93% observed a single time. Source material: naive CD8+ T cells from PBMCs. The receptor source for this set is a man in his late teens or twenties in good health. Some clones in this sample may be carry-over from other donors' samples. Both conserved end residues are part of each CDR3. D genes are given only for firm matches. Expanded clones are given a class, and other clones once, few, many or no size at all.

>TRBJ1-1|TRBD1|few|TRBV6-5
CASSSGQGVTEAFF
TGTGCCAGCAGTTCGGGACAGGGGGTCACTGAAGCTTTCTTT
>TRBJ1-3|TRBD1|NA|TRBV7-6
CASSSNLVQGGNTIYF
TGTGCCAGCAGCTCAAACTTAGTACAGGGGGGAAACACCATATATTTT
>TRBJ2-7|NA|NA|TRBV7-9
CASSETRGKDGSYEQYF
TGTGCCAGCAGCGAAACCCGCGGAAAGGACGGATCCTACGAGCAGTACTTC
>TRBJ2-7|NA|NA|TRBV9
CASSPGAGLPYEQYF
TGTGCCAGCAGCCCAGGTGCAGGGCTCCCCTACGAGCAGTACTTC
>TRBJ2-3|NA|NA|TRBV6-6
CASSYLRNPSTDTQYF
TGTGCCAGCAGTTACCTCCGCAACCCTAGCACAGATACGCAGTATTTT
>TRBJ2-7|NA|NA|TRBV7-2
CASSLRSNDEQYF
TGTGCCAGCAGCTTACGGTCGAACGACGAGCAGTACTTC
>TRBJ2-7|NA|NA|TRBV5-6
CASSMPGLYEQYF
TGTGCCAGCAGCATGCCGGGACTTTACGAGCAGTACTTC
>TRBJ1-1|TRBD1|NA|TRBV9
CASSQRQGAEAFF
TGTGCCAGCAGCCAGAGACAGGGGGCTGAAGCTTTCTTT
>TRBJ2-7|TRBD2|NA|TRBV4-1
CASSQESFASRGGGEQYF
TGCGCCAGCAGCCAAGAATCCTTTGCGTCTAGAGGCGGGGGCGAGCAGTACTTC
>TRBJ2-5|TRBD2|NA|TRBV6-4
CASSVSGGDPQETQYF
TGTGCCAGCAGTGTGTCGGGAGGGGATCCCCAAGAGACCCAGTACTTC
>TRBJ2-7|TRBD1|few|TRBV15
CATSMDRDYEQYF
TGTGCCACCAGCATGGACAGGGACTACGAGCAGTACTTC
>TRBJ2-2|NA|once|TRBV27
CASSPRVTGELFF
TGTGCCAGCAGCCCCCGGGTAACCGGGGAGCTGTTTTTT
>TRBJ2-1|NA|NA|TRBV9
CASSSGTYNEQFF
TGTGCCAGCAGCTCCGGGACCTACAATGAGCAGTTCTTC
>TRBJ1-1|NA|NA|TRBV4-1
CASSQVLVANTEAFF
TGCGCCAGCAGCCAAGTACTGGTGGCGAACACTGAAGCTTTCTTT
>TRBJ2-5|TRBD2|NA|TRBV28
CASRTSGSVETQYF
TGTGCCAGCAGGACTAGCGGGAGTGTTGAGACCCAGTACTTC
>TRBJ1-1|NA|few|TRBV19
CASTLGVNTEAFF
TGTGCCAGTACCCTCGGGGTTAACACTGAAGCTTTCTTT
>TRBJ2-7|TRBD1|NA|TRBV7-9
CASSGAGTGIYEQYF
TGTGCCAGCAGCGGAGCCGGGACAGGGATCTACGAGCAGTACTTC
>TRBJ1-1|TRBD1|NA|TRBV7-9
CASSSRQGVNTEAFF
TGTGCCAGCAGCTCACGACAGGGGGTGAACACTGAAGCTTTCTTT
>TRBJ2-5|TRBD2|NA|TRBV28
CAIRGTSGNLVQETQYF
TGTGCCATCAGAGGGACTAGCGGGAATCTCGTCCAAGAGACCCAGTACTTC
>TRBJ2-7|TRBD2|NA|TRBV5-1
CASSLAGLAGLHYEQYF
TGCGCCAGCAGCTTGGCCGGGCTAGCGGGACTACACTACGAGCAGTACTTC
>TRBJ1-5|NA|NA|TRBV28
CAGRTADNQPQHF
TGTGCCGGCCGGACAGCGGACAATCAGCCCCAGCATTTT
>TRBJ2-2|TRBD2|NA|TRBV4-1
CASSQLLSSGRAGGELFF
TGCGCCAGCAGCCAGCTTCTCTCTAGCGGGAGGGCCGGCGGGGAGCTGTTTTTT
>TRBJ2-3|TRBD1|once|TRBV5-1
CASSLRQGVPLEDTQYF
TGCGCCAGCAGCCTACGACAGGGCGTCCCCCTGGAAGATACGCAGTATTTT
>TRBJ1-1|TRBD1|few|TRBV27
CASSSWGQGDTEAFF
TGTGCCAGCAGTTCCTGGGGACAGGGAGACACTGAAGCTTTCTTT
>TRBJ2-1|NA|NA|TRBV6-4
CASSVVGGGPNEQFF
TGTGCCAGCAGTGTGGTGGGGGGCGGGCCTAATGAGCAGTTCTTC
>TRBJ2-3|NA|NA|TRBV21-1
CASSKPGRIDTQYF
TGTGCCAGCAGCAAACCCGGACGAATAGATACGCAGTATTTT
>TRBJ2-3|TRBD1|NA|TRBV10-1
CARKQQGSFITDTQYF
TGCGCCAGGAAACAACAGGGGAGTTTTATCACAGATACGCAGTATTTT
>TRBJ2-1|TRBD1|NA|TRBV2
CASSRGTYRDSSYNEQFF
TGTGCCAGCAGCCGAGGAACATACCGGGACAGCTCCTACAATGAGCAGTTCTTC
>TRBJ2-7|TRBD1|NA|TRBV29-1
CSGQGFDYEQYF
TGCAGCGGACAGGGGTTCGACTACGAGCAGTACTTC
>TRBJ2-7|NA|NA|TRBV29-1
CSVVVGAYEQYF
TGCAGCGTTGTTGTCGGAGCCTACGAGCAGTACTTC
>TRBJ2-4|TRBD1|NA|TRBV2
CASSERDWGQLAKNIQYF
TGTGCCAGCAGTGAAAGGGATTGGGGACAGCTAGCCAAAAACATTCAGTACTTC
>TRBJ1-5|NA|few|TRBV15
CATSRGTGLHGAQHF
TGTGCCACCAGCAGGGGTACAGGGCTTCACGGAGCCCAGCATTTT
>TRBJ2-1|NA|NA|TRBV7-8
CASSSGGDEQFF
TGTGCCAGCAGCAGTGGCGGGGATGAGCAGTTCTTC
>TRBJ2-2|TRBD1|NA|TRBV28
CASSLRRGPDPGELFF
TGTGCCAGCAGTTTACGCAGGGGGCCCGATCCCGGGGAGCTGTTTTTT
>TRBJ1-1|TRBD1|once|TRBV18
CASSPETGGPRPGMNTEAFF
TGTGCCAGCTCACCAGAGACAGGGGGCCCCCGGCCCGGTATGAACACTGAAGCTTTCTTT
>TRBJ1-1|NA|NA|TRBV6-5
CASRVNTEAFF
TGTGCCAGCAGGGTGAACACTGAAGCTTTCTTT
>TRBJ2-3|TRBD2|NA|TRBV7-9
CASSLPAAGGSDTQYF
TGTGCCAGCAGCTTACCTGCAGCGGGAGGGTCGGATACGCAGTATTTT
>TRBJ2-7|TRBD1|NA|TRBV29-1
CSVSGGAAYEQYF
TGCAGCGTATCAGGGGGCGCGGCCTACGAGCAGTACTTC
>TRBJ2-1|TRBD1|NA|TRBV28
CASRLGQGHYNEQFF
TGTGCCAGCAGACTAGGACAGGGGCACTACAATGAGCAGTTCTTC
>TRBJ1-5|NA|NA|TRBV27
CASTLRQGGQPQHF
TGTGCCAGCACCCTCCGGCAGGGAGGTCAGCCCCAGCATTTT
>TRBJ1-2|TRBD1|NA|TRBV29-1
CSVYDRGLPNYGYTF
TGCAGCGTTTACGACAGGGGTCTACCTAACTATGGCTACACCTTC
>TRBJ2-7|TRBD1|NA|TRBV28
CASSFLGQGDEQYF
TGTGCCAGCAGTTTTTTGGGACAGGGGGACGAGCAGTACTTC
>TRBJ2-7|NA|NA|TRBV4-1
CASSLTGQEGSYEQYF
TGCGCCAGCAGCCTCACAGGACAGGAGGGCTCCTACGAGCAGTACTTC
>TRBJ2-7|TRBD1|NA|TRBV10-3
CAISHLLNVQGGSYEQYF
TGTGCCATCAGCCACCTCCTAAATGTACAGGGGGGTAGCTACGAGCAGTACTTC
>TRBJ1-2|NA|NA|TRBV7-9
CASSLGGSGHYGYTF
TGTGCCAGCAGCTTAGGCGGATCAGGGCACTATGGCTACACCTTC
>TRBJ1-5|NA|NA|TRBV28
CASSSPSYLDSLGQPQHF
TGTGCCAGCAGTTCCCCCTCTTACCTCGACAGCCTGGGTCAGCCCCAGCATTTT
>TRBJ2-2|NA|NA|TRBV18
CASSPPDTGELFF
TGTGCCAGCTCACCCCCAGACACCGGGGAGCTGTTTTTT
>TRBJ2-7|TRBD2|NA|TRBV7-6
CASSPGDYIYEQYF
TGTGCCAGCAGCCCGGGGGACTACATCTACGAGCAGTACTTC
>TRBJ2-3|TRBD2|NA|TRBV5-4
CASSWDRQRWTSEYTDTQYF
TGTGCCAGCAGCTGGGATCGACAGAGATGGACTAGCGAATACACAGATACGCAGTATTTT
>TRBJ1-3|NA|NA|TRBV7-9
CASSPAGGLTGNTIYF
TGTGCCAGCAGCCCCGCGGGGGGCTTAACTGGAAACACCATATATTTT
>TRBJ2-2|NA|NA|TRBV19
CASTYTGELFF
TGTGCCAGTACCTACACCGGGGAGCTGTTTTTT
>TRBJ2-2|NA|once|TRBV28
CASSFPVVGELFF
TGTGCCAGCAGTTTTCCGGTAGTCGGGGAGCTGTTTTTT
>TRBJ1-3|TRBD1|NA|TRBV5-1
CASSMDRIYGNTIYF
TGCGCCAGCAGCATGGACAGGATCTACGGAAACACCATATATTTT
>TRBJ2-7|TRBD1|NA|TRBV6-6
CASSYLMDRDYEQYF
TGTGCCAGCAGTTACCTCATGGACAGGGACTACGAGCAGTACTTC
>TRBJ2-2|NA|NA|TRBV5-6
CASSRLDRPPELFF
TGTGCCAGCAGTCGGCTCGACCGGCCCCCCGAGCTGTTTTTT